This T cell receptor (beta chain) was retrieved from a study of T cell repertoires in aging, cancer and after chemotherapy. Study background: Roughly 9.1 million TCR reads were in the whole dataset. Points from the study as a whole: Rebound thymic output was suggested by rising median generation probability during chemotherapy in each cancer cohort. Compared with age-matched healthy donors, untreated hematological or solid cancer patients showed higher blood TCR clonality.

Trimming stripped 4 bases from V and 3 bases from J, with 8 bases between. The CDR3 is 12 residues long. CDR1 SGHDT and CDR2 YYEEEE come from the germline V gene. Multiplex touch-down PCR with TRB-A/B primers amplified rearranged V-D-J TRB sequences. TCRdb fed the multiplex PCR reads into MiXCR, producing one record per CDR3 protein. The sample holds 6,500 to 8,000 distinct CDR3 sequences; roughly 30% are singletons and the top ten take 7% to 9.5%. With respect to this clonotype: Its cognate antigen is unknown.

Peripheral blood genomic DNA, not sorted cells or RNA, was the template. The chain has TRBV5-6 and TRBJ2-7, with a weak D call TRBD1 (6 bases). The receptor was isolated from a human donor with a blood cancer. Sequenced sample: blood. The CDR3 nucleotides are TGTGCCAGCAGCCGAGGGGGCTACGAGCAGTACTTC. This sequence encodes CASSRGGYEQYF.